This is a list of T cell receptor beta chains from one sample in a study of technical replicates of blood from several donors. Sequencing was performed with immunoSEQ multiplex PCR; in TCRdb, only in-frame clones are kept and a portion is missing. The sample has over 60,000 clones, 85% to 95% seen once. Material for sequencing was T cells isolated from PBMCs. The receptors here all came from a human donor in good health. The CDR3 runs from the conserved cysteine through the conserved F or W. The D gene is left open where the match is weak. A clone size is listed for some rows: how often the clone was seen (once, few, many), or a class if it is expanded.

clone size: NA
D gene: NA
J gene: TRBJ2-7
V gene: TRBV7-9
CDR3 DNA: TGTGCCAGCAGCCCAGGGGTCGAGCAGTACTTC
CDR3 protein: CASSPGVEQYF

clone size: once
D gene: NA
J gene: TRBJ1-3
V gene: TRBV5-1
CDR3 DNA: TGCGCCAGCAGCCCTCCCGGGGAAGGTTCTGGAAACACCATATATTTT
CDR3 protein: CASSPPGEGSGNTIYF

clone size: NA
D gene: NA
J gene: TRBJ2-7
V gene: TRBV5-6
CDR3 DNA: TGTGCCAGCAGCTTGGTGGCAGGGGAGCTAGGGGAGCAGTACTTC
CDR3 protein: CASSLVAGELGEQYF

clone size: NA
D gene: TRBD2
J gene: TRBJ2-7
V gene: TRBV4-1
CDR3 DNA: TGCGCCAGCAGCCAAGTGTCGCCTAGCGGGAGAAGCTCTCCCTACGAGCAGTACTTC
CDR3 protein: CASSQVSPSGRSSPYEQYF

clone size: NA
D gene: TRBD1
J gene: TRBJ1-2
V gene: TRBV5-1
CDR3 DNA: TGCGCCAGCAGCTTGTTGCAGACAGGGATTTATGGCTACACCTTC
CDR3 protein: CASSLLQTGIYGYTF

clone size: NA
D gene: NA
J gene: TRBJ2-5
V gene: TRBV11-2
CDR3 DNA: TGTGCCAGCAGCTCCCTACCAAAGACCCAGTACTTC
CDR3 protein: CASSSLPKTQYF

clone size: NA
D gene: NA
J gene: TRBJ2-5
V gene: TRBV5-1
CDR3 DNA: TGCGCCAGCACCGGAAGCGGCAACCAAGAGACCCAGTACTTC
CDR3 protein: CASTGSGNQETQYF

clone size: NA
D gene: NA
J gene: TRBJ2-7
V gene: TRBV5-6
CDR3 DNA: TGTGCCAGCAGCTTGGTTGGGCCTGAGTACGAGCAGTACTTC
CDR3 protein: CASSLVGPEYEQYF

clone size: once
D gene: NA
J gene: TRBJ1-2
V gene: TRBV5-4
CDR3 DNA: TGTGCCAGCAGCTCCACTGGGAGCGGCTACACCTTC
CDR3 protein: CASSSTGSGYTF

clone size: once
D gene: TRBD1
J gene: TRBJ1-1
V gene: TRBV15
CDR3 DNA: TGTGCCACCAGCAGAGCTCCGGGACAGGGGTTAGGGAACACTGAAGCTTTCTTT
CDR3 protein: CATSRAPGQGLGNTEAFF

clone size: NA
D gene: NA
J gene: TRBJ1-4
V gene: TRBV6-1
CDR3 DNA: TGTGCCAGCAGTGGTCGACAGCCTCAAAAACTGTTTTTT
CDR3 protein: CASSGRQPQKLFF

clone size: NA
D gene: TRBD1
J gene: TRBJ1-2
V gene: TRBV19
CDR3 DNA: TGTGCCAGTAGTAAACTGTCCCGGGACAGGGAACGATATGGCTACACCTTC
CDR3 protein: CASSKLSRDRERYGYTF

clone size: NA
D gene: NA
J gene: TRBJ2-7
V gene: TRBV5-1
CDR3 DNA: TGCGCCAGCAGCTTGGCCGGGACCTACGAGCAGTACTTC
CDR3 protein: CASSLAGTYEQYF

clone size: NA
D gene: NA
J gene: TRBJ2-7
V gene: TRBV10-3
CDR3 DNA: TGTGCCATCAGTGATAAGGGGGGGCCTCTCAACGAGCAGTACTTC
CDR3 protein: CAISDKGGPLNEQYF